Shown below are 24 T cell receptor beta chains from a single sample sequenced in a study of T cells and copy number aberrations in small-cell lung cancer. The method was immunoSEQ multiplex PCR; TCRdb's version includes in-frame clones alone and lacks a portion of them. The repertoire holds about 2,900 clones, with over 75% as singletons. Sequencing input: normal tissue next to the tumor. These receptors originate from a man aged 45 to 65 with small cell lung cancer.

The gene calls are TRBV16 and TRBJ2-3; D possibly matches TRBD1 or TRBD2 (5 bases each). V lost 4 bases, J lost 4 bases, and 9 bases lay in between. Germline values: CDR1 KGHSY, CDR2 FQNENV. This CDR3 spans 13 amino acids. CDR3 sequence (DNA): TGTGCCAGCAGCCTCCGGGACCCAGATACGCAGTATTTT. This translates into CASSLRDPDTQYF.

The genes are TRBV5-6 and TRBJ1-1, with D hard to call. V was shortened by 0 bases and J by 4 bases, with 13 bases between the two germline ends. The CDR3 totals 15 residues. Germline V gene sequence: CDR1 SGHDT, CDR2 YYEEEE. The CDR3 DNA is TGTGCCAGCAGCTTGGCGGTCCTTTCCGGCACTGAAGCTTTCTTT. Translated, it gives CASSLAVLSGTEAFF.

The genes are TRBV2 and TRBJ2-1; tentatively, D is TRBD2 (6 bases). CDR1 is SNHLY, CDR2 FYNNEI, per germline. V was trimmed by 9 bases and J by 6 bases, leaving 12 bases between them. This CDR3 region has 12 residues. Here the CDR3 DNA reads TGTGCCAGTCAGCTAGCGTCCAATGAGCAGTTCTTC. This gives the protein CASQLASNEQFF.

V is TRBV2 and J is TRBJ1-5, with unresolved D. CDR1 SNHLY and CDR2 FYNNEI come from the germline V gene. Trimming cost V 7 bases and J 0 bases, with 7 bases left between them. This CDR3 has 13 amino acids. Here the CDR3 DNA reads TGTGCCAGCATGAGGGATAGCAATCAGCCCCAGCATTTT. Protein sequence: CASMRDSNQPQHF.

The rearrangement links TRBV5-8 to TRBJ2-5; the D is unclear. The CDR3 extends over 13 amino acids. V lost 1 base and J 5 bases, leaving 9 bases between the germline ends. Germline values: CDR1 SGHTS, CDR2 YDEGEE. CDR3 in amino acids: CASSLMGVETQYF. In nucleotides, the CDR3 is TGTGCCAGCAGCTTGATGGGCGTGGAGACCCAGTACTTC.

This clone has only a few counts. The chain couples TRBV4-2 to TRBJ2-3; 7 bases line up with TRBD2. V shed 4 bases and J 1 base; nucleotides not matched to a gene: 17. The CDR3 consists of 19 residues. Germline assignment: CDR1 LGHNA and CDR2 YNFKEQ. The CDR3 coding sequence is TGTGCCAGCAGCCCGGGAAATTTCCAAGCGGGGCTGGGCACAGATACGCAGTATTTT. This sequence encodes CASSPGNFQAGLGTDTQYF.

This rearrangement joins TRBV7-8 to TRBJ2-1, with D hard to call. The CDR3 runs to 12 residues. V lost 3 bases and J lost 14, with 14 bases in between. Germline V gene sequence: CDR1 SGHVS, CDR2 FQNEAQ. CDR3 coding DNA: TGTGCCAGCAGCTTTCCGTCCGGAACTGAGTTCTTC. The encoded protein is CASSFPSGTEFF.

Comments on this clone: This sample also contains other DNA sequences that code for the same CDR3. The chain employs TRBV7-2 and TRBJ1-2; 9 bases fit TRBD1. The CDR3 covers 14 residues. V dropped 5 bases and J dropped 6; count of bases not matched to a gene: 7. Per the germline V gene, CDR1 is SGHTA and CDR2 is FQGNSA. The CDR3 bases are TGTGCCAGCAGCCTACGGGGACAGGGTGATGGCTACACCTTC. Amino acid sequence: CASSLRGQGDGYTF.

The rearrangement links TRBV5-8 to TRBJ1-1; a weak D match, TRBD1 (6 bases). Germline V gene data show CDR1 as SGHTS and CDR2 as YDEGEE. The CDR3 extends over 19 amino acids. V dropped 7 bases and J dropped 3 bases, with 31 bases sitting between them. CDR3 DNA: TGTGCCAGCCTTGAGGTCTTTCAGGGACGGAGGGGGAGGGACACTGAAGCTTTCTTT. This translates into CASLEVFQGRRGRDTEAFF.

This clone was detected only a few times. This chain uses TRBV9 with TRBJ2-2, with TRBD2 matching 10 bases. Germline V gene lookup returns CDR1 SGDLS and CDR2 YYNGEE. CDR3 length equals 18 residues. V lost 0 bases and J lost 4; bases outside the gene matches: 9. The CDR3 loop reads CASSVAEFGLAATGELFF. The DNA of the CDR3 is TGTGCCAGCAGCGTAGCTGAATTCGGACTAGCGGCCACCGGGGAGCTGTTTTTT.

V gene TRBV1 combines with J gene TRBJ2-4; the table's D call of TRBD2 was not tested on the DNA. TRBV1 is deemed a pseudogene. The CDR3 runs to 20 residues. Here the CDR3 DNA reads TGCACCAGCAGCCAAGATTGGACTAGCGGGGGGGGCAGGGCCAAAAACATTCAGTACTTC. This codes for CTSSQDWTSGGGRAKNIQYF.

The chain links TRBV29-1 to TRBJ1-1; 7 bases match TRBD1. V lost 6 bases, J lost 0 bases, and 4 bases stayed unmatched. The CDR3 runs to 13 residues. Per germline, CDR1 SQVTM and CDR2 ANQGSEA. CDR3 nucleotide sequence: TGCAGCGTCAAGGACAGGTTGAACACTGAAGCTTTCTTT. As protein: CSVKDRLNTEAFF.

Here the CDR3 reads CASSRGGTRELFF. The DNA for the CDR3 is TGTGCCAGCAGCAGGGGGGGGACTAGGGAGCTGTTTTTT. This chain uses TRBV7-3 with TRBJ2-2; TRBD2 might be the D (7 bases). The CDR3 extends over 13 amino acids. The V gene lost 5 bases and the J gene lost 9 bases, with 13 bases spanning the gap. Per the germline V gene, CDR1 is SGHTA and CDR2 is FQGTGA.

This clone was detected once. The chain joins TRBV5-1 to TRBJ2-1, with no clear D. In germline, CDR1 is SGHRS, CDR2 YFSETQ. V lost 2 bases to trimming and J lost 7 bases, with 10 bases between them. The CDR3 is made up of 13 amino acids. The CDR3 DNA is TGCGCCAGCAGCTTAGGGCCAGCGAATGAGCAGTTCTTC. Protein: CASSLGPANEQFF.

The chain uses TRBV7-2 and TRBJ2-7; D not certain. The CDR3 has 11 residues. V gave up 5 bases and J gave up 5 bases, with 7 bases separating them. The V gene's germline CDR1 is SGHTA and CDR2 FQGNSA. The DNA for the CDR3 is TGTGCCAGCAGCCTATTTAACGAGCAGTACTTC. It codes for CASSLFNEQYF.

This CDR3 reads CAWSVKGLHNQPQHF. The CDR3 nucleotides are TGTGCCTGGAGTGTAAAGGGACTCCACAATCAGCCCCAGCATTTT. The chain couples TRBV30 to TRBJ1-5, with D maybe TRBD1 (5 bases). The CDR3 is 15 amino acids. Germline V gives CDR1 GTSNPN, CDR2 SVGIG (reference sequence). Trimming stripped 0 bases from V and 3 bases from J, with 12 bases between.

Comment on this clone: Additional DNA sequences in this sample encode the identical CDR3. The V call is TRBV4-1, the J call TRBJ1-2; D is possibly TRBD1 (6 bases). The CDR3 spans 16 residues. The ends were cut back, 0 bases at V and 0 bases at J, with 11 bases in the middle. The germline gives CDR1 MGHRA, CDR2 YSYEKL. CDR3 amino acids: CASSQDSGTPNYGYTF. The CDR3 DNA reads TGCGCCAGCAGCCAAGATTCCGGGACACCTAACTATGGCTACACCTTC.

This clone was seen only once. The chain joins TRBV27 to TRBJ2-1, with TRBD2 as a possible D gene (5 bases). CDR1 and CDR2 (germline): MNHEY, SMNVEV (reference sequence). CDR3 length equals 14 residues. Trimming left V 10 bases short and J 0 bases short, with 13 bases between. The CDR3 is CAISRAGSYNEQFF. In DNA form, the CDR3 reads TGTGCCATCTCCCGGGCGGGCTCCTACAATGAGCAGTTCTTC.

The chain joins TRBV6-1 to TRBJ1-1, with D unclear. This CDR3 is 13 amino acids long. Germline V CDR1 and CDR2: MNHNS, SASEGT. V shed 5 bases and J shed 0 bases, with 7 bases lying between them. CDR3 protein: CASSPAMNTEAFF. The CDR3 DNA is TGTGCCAGCAGTCCCGCCATGAACACTGAAGCTTTCTTT.

This chain connects TRBV19 to TRBJ1-5; D might be TRBD1 (6 bases). Germline V gives CDR1 LNHDA, CDR2 SQIVND (reference sequence). The CDR3 contains 15 residues. Trimming pared 5 bases from V and 1 base from J, leaving 12 bases between. The CDR3 coding sequence is TGTGCCAGTAGTGGGCGGGACACCAGCAATCAGCCCCAGCATTTT. Its protein product is CASSGRDTSNQPQHF.

The chain joins TRBV7-8 to TRBJ2-2; D remains ambiguous. The CDR3 spans 14 residues. V lost 5 bases, J lost 8 bases, and 15 bases lay in between. The germline gives CDR1 SGHVS, CDR2 FQNEAQ. CDR3 sequence reads: CASSRPLFQGELFF. In DNA form, the CDR3 reads TGTGCCAGCAGCCGGCCGCTGTTCCAAGGGGAGCTGTTTTTT.

The CDR3 DNA follows: TGCGCCAGCAGCTCCGGACTAGCGGGTGAAAATGTACTCTACGAGCAGTACTTC. Its translation is CASSSGLAGENVLYEQYF. V is TRBV5-1 and J is TRBJ2-7; 11 bases map to TRBD2. This CDR3 is built from 18 residues. Unmatched junction bases numbered 14, after V lost 3 bases and J lost 3 bases. CDR1 and CDR2 (germline): SGHRS, YFSETQ.

This chain connects TRBV29-1 to TRBJ2-5, with 9 nucleotides matching TRBD2. This CDR3 has 13 residues. CDR1 and CDR2 from the germline V gene are SQVTM and ANQGSEA. The V gene end was trimmed by 4 bases and the J gene end by 4 bases; junction bases not matched to a gene: 4. CDR3 nucleotide sequence: TGCAGCGTTGCGGGACTAGCTGGAGAGACCCAGTACTTC. This encodes CSVAGLAGETQYF.

This CDR3 is CASSESRGRGEAFF. CDR3 nucleotide sequence: TGTGCCAGCAGTGAATCTAGGGGGAGAGGGGAAGCTTTCTTT. This chain uses TRBV2 with TRBJ1-1; tentative D call: TRBD1 (6 bases). From germline, CDR1 is SNHLY and CDR2 FYNNEI. V dropped 2 bases and J dropped 8 bases, with 15 bases sitting between them. This CDR3 contains 14 residues. Complete variable domain (other parts from reference TRBV2 and TRBJ1-1): EPEVTQTPSHQVTQMGQEVILRCVPISNHLYFYWYRQILGQKVEFLVSFYNNEISEKSEIFDDQFSVERPDGSNFTLKIRSTKLEDSAMYFCASSESRGRGEAFFGQGTRLTVV.